A selection of T cell receptor beta chains follows, all from one sample in a study of regulatory T cells in long-lasting Graves disease. TCRdb redid the calling of the multiplex PCR reads with MiXCR, one entry per CDR3 protein. This sample has 350,000 to 450,000 distinct CDR3 sequences, with around 21% found just once. The sample consisted of peripheral blood mononuclear cells (PBMCs), taken when the disease was refractory, from a patient treated with antithyroid drugs. These TCRs come from a female donor with Graves disease. CDR3s include the opening cysteine and the closing phenylalanine or tryptophan. Rows give clone size only sometimes, using once, few, many, or a class for an expanded clone.

j_call v_call clone_size cdr3_aa
TRBJ1-1 TRBV10-1 many CASSESNTEAFF
TRBJ2-5 TRBV20-1 many CSASDLLRLETQYF
TRBJ1-2 TRBV4-1 NA CASSQDPVTVYGYTF
TRBJ2-7 TRBV18 NA CASSPGAGAPYEQYF
TRBJ2-5 TRBV6-1 few CASTPGQGPETQYF
TRBJ2-2 TRBV5-5 few CASSLDLGGVGTGELFF
TRBJ1-1 TRBV12-3/TRBV12-4 few CASSLLDGGTEAFF
TRBJ2-7 TRBV28 many CASRAPGLFSYEQYF
TRBJ2-3 TRBV7-6 NA CASSFARVGTDTQYF
TRBJ2-5 TRBV6-9 many CASSSLGWLAGPQETQYF
TRBJ1-1 TRBV27 NA CASSLSWQGESEAFF
TRBJ2-6 TRBV2 many CASRWANVLTF
TRBJ1-5 TRBV20-1 NA CSARSQGNSNQPQHF
TRBJ2-7 TRBV19 few CASSTTRDTYSYEQYF
TRBJ2-5 TRBV7-9 many CASSLAGQEHQETQYF
TRBJ2-2 TRBV7-9 NA CASSWGLTGELFF
TRBJ2-2 TRBV18 NA CASSPNGRAGGELFF
TRBJ1-3 TRBV6-1 NA CASSEIGNSGNTIYF
TRBJ2-5 TRBV7-9 many CASSLLLGAGETQYF
TRBJ2-7 TRBV7-8 many CASSPPGQSTYEQYF
TRBJ1-1 TRBV24-1 many CATSDSGWTEAFF
TRBJ1-6 TRBV5-5 few CASSSPDSWDSPLHF
TRBJ2-7 TRBV9 NA CASSPRPGQGLYEQYF
TRBJ1-4 TRBV18 NA CASSPRALGEKLFF
TRBJ2-5 TRBV11-2 many CASSFRGGGETQYF